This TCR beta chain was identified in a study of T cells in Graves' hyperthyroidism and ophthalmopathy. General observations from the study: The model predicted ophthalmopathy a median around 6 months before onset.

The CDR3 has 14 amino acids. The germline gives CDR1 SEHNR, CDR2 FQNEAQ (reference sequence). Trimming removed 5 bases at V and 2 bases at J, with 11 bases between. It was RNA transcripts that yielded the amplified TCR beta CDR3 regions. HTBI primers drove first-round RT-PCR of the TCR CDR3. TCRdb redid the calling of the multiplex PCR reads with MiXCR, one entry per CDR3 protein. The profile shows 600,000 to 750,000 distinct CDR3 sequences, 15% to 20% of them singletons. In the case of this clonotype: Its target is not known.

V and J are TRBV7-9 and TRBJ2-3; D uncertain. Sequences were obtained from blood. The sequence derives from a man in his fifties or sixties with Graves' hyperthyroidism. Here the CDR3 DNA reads TGTGCCAGCAGCGCGATTCTATACACAGATACGCAGTATTTT. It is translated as CASSAILYTDTQYF.